This T cell receptor beta chain was recorded in a study of blood T cell repertoires in COVID-19. TCRdb keeps only in-frame clones here, not all; method: immunoSEQ multiplex PCR. The repertoire consists of 150,000 to 200,000 clones, with around 82% occurring once and the leading ten covering around 5.2%. Germline CDR1 is LGHNA and CDR2 is YSLEER. V lost 4 bases, J lost 8 bases, and 15 bases lay in between. The CDR3 loop spans 14 amino acids. The receptor's source is a woman aged 55-75 years with acute COVID-19. This chain joins TRBV4-3 and TRBJ2-1; D perhaps matches TRBD2 (6 bases). The source material was PBMCs or T cells enriched from blood (not recorded which). The CDR3 protein is CASSPWTNRDEQFF. The CDR3 DNA reads as TGCGCCAGCAGCCCGTGGACTAACCGGGATGAGCAGTTCTTC.